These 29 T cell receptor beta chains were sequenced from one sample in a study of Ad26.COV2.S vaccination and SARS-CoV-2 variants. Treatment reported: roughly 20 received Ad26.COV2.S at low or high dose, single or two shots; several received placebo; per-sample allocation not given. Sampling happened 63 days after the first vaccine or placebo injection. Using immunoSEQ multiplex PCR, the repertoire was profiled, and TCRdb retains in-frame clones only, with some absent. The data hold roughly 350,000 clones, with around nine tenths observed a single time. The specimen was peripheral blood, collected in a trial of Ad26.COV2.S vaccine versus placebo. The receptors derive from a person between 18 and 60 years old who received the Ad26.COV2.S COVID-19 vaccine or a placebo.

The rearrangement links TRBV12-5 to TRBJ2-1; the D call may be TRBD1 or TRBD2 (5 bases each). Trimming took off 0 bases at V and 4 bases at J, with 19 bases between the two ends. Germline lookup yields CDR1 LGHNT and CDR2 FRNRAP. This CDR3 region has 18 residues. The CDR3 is CASGLVEGALREYNEQFF. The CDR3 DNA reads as TGTGCTAGTGGTTTGGTAGAAGGCGCCCTCAGGGAGTACAATGAGCAGTTCTTC.

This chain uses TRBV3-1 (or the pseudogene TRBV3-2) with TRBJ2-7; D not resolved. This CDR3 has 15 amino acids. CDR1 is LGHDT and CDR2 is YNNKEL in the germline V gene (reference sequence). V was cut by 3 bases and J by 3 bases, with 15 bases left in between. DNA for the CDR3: TGTGCCAGCAGCCATACGATCCCCTTGAACTACGAGCAGTACTTC. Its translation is CASSHTIPLNYEQYF.

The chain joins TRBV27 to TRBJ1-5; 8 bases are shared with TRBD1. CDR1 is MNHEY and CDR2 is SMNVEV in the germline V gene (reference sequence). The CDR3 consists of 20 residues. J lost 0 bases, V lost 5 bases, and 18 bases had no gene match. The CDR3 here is CASSPSPRGPNTHSNQPQHF. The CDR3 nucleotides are TGTGCCAGCAGTCCTTCCCCCAGGGGGCCGAATACCCATAGCAATCAGCCCCAGCATTTT.

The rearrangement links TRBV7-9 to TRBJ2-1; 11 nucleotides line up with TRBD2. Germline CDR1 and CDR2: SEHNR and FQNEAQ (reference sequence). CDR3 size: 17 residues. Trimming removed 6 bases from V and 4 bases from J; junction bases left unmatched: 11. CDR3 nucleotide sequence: TGTGCCAGCAGTTCCACGACCGGGACTAGCGGATACAATGAGCAGTTCTTC. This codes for CASSSTTGTSGYNEQFF. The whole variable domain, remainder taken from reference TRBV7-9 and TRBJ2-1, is DTGVSQNPRHKITKRGQNVTFRCDPISEHNRLYWYRQTLGQGPEFLTYFQNEAQLEKSRLLSDRFSAERPKGSFSTLEIQRTEQGDSAMYLCASSSTTGTSGYNEQFFGPGTRLTVL.

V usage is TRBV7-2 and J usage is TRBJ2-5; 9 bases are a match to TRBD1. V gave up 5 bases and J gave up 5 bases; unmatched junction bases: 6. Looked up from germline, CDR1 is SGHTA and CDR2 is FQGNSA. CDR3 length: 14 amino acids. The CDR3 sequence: CASSRTGADETQYF. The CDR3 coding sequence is TGTGCCAGCAGCCGGACAGGGGCGGACGAGACCCAGTACTTC.

The CDR3: CASSYRSGLNQPQHF. CDR3 sequence (DNA): TGTGCCAGCAGTTACAGGTCAGGGCTCAATCAGCCCCAGCATTTT. The chain uses TRBV6-6 and TRBJ1-5; D is possibly TRBD1 (5 bases). This CDR3 region has 15 residues. The V gene's germline CDR1 is MNHNY and CDR2 SVGAGI (reference sequence). V dropped 2 bases and J dropped 3 bases, with 11 bases sitting between them.

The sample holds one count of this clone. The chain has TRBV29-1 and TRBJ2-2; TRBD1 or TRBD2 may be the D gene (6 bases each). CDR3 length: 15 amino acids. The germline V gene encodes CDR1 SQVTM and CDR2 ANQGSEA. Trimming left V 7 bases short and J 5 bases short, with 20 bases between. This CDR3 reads CSAPVGGGHTGELFF. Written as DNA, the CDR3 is TGCAGCGCCCCGGTCGGGGGCGGTCATACCGGGGAGCTGTTTTTT.

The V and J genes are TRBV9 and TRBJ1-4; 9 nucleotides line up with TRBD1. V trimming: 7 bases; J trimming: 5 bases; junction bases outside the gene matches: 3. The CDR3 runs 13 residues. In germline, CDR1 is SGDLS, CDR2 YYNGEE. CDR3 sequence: CASRGQGNEKLFF. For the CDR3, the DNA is TGTGCCAGCCGCGGACAGGGGAATGAAAAACTGTTTTTT.

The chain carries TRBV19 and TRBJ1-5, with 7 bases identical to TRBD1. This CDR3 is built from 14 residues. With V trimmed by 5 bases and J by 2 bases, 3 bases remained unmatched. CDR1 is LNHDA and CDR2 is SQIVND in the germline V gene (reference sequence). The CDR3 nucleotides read TGTGCCAGTAGTCAGGGGGGAGGCAATCAGCCCCAGCATTTT. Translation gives CASSQGGGNQPQHF. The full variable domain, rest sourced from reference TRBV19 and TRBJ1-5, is DGGITQSPKYLFRKEGQNVTLSCEQNLNHDAMYWYRQDPGQGLRLIYYSQIVNDFQKGDIAEGYSVSREKKESFPLTVTSAQKNPTAFYLCASSQGGGNQPQHFGDGTRLSIL.

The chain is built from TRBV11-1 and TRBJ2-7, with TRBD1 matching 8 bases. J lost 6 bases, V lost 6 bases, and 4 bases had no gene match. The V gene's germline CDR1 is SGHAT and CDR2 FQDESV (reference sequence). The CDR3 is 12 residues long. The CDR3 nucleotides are TGTGCCAGCAGTCCCGACAGGGGCGAGCAGTACTTC. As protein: CASSPDRGEQYF.

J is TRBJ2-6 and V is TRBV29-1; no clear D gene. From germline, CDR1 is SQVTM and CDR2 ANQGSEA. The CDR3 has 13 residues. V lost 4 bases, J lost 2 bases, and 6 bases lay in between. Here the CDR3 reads CSVVGTGANVLTF. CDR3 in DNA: TGCAGCGTTGTAGGTACTGGGGCCAACGTCCTGACTTTC. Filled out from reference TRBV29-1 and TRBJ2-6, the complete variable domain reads SAVISQKPSRDICQRGTSLTIQCQVDSQVTMMFWYRQQPGQSLTLIATANQGSEATYESGFVIDKFPISRPNLTFSTLTVSNMSPEDSSIYLCSVVGTGANVLTFGAGSRLTVL.

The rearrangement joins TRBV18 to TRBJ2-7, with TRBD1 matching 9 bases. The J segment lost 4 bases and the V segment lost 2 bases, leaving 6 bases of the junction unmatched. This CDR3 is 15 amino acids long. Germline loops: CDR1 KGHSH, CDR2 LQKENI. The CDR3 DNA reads TGTGCCAGCTCACCAATGGCGGACAGGGGTTACGAGCAGTACTTC. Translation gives CASSPMADRGYEQYF.

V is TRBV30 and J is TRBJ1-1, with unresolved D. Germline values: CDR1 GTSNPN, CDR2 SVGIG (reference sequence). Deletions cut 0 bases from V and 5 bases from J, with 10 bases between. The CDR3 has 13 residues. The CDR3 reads CAWSVRPGTEAFF. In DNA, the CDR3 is TGTGCCTGGAGTGTACGACCCGGGACTGAAGCTTTCTTT. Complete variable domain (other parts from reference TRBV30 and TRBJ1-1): SQTIHQWPATLVQPVGSPLSLECTVEGTSNPNLYWYRQAAGRGLQLLFYSVGIGQISSEVPQNLSASRPQDRQFILSSKKLLLSDSGFYLCAWSVRPGTEAFFGQGTRLTVV.

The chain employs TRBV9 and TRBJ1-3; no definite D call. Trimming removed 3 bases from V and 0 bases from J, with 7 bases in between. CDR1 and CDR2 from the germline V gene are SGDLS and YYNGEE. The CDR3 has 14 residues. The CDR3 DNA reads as TGTGCCAGCAGCGCCGCTAGCTCTGGAAACACCATATATTTT. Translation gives CASSAASSGNTIYF.

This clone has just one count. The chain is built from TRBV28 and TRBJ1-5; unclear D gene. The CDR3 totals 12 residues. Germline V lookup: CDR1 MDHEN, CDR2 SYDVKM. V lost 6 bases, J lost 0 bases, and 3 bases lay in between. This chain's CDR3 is CASSYSNQPQHF. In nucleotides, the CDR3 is TGTGCCAGCAGCTATAGCAATCAGCCCCAGCATTTT.

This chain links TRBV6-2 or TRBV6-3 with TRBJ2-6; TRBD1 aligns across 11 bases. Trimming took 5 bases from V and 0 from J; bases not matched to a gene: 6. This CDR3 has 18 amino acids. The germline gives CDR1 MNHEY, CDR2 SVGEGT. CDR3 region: CASSTRDRGTSGANVLTF. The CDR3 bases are TGTGCCAGCAGTACGAGGGACAGGGGGACCTCTGGGGCCAACGTCCTGACTTTC.

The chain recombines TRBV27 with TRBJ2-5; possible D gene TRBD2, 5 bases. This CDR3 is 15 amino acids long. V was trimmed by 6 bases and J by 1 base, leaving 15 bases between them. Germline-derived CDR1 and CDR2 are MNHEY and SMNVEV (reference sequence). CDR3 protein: CASSLFYGSQETQYF. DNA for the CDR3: TGTGCCAGCAGCCTTTTCTATGGGAGCCAAGAGACCCAGTACTTC.

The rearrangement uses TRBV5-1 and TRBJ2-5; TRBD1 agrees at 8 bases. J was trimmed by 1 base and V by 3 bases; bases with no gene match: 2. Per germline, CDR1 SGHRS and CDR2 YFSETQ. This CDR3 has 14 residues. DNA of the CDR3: TGCGCCAGCAGCTCAGGGACAGGCCAAGAGACCCAGTACTTC. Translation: CASSSGTGQETQYF.

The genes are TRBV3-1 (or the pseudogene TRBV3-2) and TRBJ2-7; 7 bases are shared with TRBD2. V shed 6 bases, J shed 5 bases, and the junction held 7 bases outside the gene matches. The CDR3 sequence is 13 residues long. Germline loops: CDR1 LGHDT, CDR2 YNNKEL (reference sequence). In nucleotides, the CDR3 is TGTGCCAGCAGACGGACTAGTTCAGACGAGCAGTACTTC. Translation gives CASRRTSSDEQYF.

CDR3 amino acids: CASSTDPPASGGELFF. Here the CDR3 DNA reads TGTGCCAGTAGTACAGACCCCCCGGCGTCAGGCGGGGAGCTGTTTTTT. This chain links TRBV19 with TRBJ2-2; D uncertain. The CDR3 extends over 16 amino acids. From germline, CDR1 is LNHDA and CDR2 SQIVND (reference sequence). Trimming removed 4 bases at V and 7 bases at J, with 19 bases between.

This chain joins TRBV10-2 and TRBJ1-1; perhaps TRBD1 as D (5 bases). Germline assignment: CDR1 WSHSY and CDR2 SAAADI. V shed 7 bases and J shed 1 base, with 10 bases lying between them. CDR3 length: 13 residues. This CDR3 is CASTGGPNTEAFF. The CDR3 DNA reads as TGCGCCAGCACGGGGGGACCGAACACTGAAGCTTTCTTT.

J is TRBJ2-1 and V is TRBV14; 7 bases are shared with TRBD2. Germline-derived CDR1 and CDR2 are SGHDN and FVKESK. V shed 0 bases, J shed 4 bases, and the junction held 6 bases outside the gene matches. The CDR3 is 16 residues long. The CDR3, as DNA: TGTGCCAGCAGCCAAGAGGCGGGAGTTCTGTACAATGAGCAGTTCTTC. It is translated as CASSQEAGVLYNEQFF. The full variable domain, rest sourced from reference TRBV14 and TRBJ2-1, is EAGVTQFPSHSVIEKGQTVTLRCDPISGHDNLYWYRRVMGKEIKFLLHFVKESKQDESGMPNNRFLAERTGGTYSTLKVQPAELEDSGVYFCASSQEAGVLYNEQFFGPGTRLTVL.

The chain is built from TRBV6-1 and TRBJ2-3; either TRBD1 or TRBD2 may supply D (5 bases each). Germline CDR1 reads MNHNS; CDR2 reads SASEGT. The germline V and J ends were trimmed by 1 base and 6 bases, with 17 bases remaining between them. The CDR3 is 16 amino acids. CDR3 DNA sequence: TGTGCCAGCAGTGAAGAGGGGACGGGGACGGGTGATACGCAGTATTTT. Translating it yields CASSEEGTGTGDTQYF.

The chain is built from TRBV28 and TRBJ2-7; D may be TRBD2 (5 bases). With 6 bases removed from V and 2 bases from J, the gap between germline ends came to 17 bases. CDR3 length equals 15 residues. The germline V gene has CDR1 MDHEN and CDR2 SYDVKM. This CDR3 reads CASSRIGELPYEQYF. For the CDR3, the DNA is TGTGCCAGCAGCCGGATCGGGGAGTTACCCTACGAGCAGTACTTC.

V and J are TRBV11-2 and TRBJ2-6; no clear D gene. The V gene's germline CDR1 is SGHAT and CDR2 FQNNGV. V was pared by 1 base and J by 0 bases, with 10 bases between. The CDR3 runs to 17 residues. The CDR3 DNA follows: TGTGCCAGCAGCTTAGTCCCAGGTTACTCTGGGGCCAACGTCCTGACTTTC. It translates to CASSLVPGYSGANVLTF. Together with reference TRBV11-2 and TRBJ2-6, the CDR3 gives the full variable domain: EAGVAQSPRYKIIEKRQSVAFWCNPISGHATLYWYQQILGQGPKLLIQFQNNGVVDDSQLPKDRFSAERLKGVDSTLKIQPAKLEDSAVYLCASSLVPGYSGANVLTFGAGSRLTVL.

The CDR3 spells CASSPTPGIDTQYF. The CDR3 DNA reads as TGCGCCAGCAGCCCCACCCCCGGAATAGATACGCAGTATTTT. The chain combines TRBV5-1 with TRBJ2-3; D ambiguous. Looked up from germline, CDR1 is SGHRS and CDR2 is YFSETQ. V was cut by 4 bases and J by 5 bases, with 14 bases left in between. CDR3 length equals 14 residues.

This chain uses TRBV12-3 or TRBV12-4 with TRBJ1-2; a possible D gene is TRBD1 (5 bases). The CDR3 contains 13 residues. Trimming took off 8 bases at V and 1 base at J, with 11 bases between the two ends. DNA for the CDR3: TGTGCCAGCCGGGACGGACTTAACTATGGCTACACCTTC. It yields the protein CASRDGLNYGYTF.

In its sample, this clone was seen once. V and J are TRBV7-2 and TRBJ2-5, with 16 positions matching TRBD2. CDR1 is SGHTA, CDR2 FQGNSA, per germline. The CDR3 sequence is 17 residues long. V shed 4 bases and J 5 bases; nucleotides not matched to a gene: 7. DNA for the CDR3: TGTGCCAGCAGCTCTGGGACTAGCGGGGGGGCCGAGGAGACCCAGTACTTC. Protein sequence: CASSSGTSGGAEETQYF.

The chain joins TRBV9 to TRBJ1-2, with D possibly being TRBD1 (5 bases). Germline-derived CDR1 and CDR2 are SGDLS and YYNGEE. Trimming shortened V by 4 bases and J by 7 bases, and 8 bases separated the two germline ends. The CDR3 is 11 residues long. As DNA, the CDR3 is TGTGCCAGCAGCACGGGGGGTGGCTACACCTTC. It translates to CASSTGGGYTF.